Given below is one T cell receptor (beta chain) in context. These data come from a study of blood T cell repertoires in COVID-19. Germline assignment: CDR1 SGDLS and CDR2 YYNGEE. The CDR3 covers 14 residues. Trimming took off 3 bases at V and 1 base at J, with 7 bases between the two ends. The table came from immunoSEQ multiplex PCR; TCRdb's copy has only in-frame clones and leaves some out. This sample carries around 260,000 clones, around 92% of them seen once, and the ten largest clones take 2% to 3%. The clonotype was recovered from a person aged 18-29 years with COVID-19, enrolled during active disease. This chain joins TRBV9 and TRBJ1-4, with D tentatively TRBD1 (6 bases). The sample was peripheral blood. The CDR3 DNA reads as TGTGCCAGCAGCGAACAGGGAACTAATGAAAAACTGTTTTTT. This encodes CASSEQGTNEKLFF.